This T cell receptor (beta chain) was captured by sequencing in a study of cytomegalovirus exposure and HLA in healthy donors. Notes on the study in general: Per a later analysis, under 20,000 TCR beta sequences showed association with HLA alleles at 0.05 false discovery rate. Accurate prediction of most subjects' HLA-A and HLA-B alleles from TCR beta sequences was reported.

This PCR relied on a set of 60 Vbeta primers and 13 Jbeta primers. Profiling relied on immunoSEQ multiplex PCR, and the TCRdb table lists in-frame clones only, not all of them. This sample carries 100,000 or so clones, 15% of them seen once, and the ten largest clones take around 0.9%. V was trimmed by 5 bases and J by 1 base, leaving 11 bases between them. The CDR3 has 14 residues. Germline values: CDR1 SEHNR, CDR2 FQNEAQ (reference sequence). For this clone: The antigen is not known.

The sample was PBMCs. The V call is TRBV7-9, the J call TRBJ1-1, with D unresolved. This TCR was recovered from a female donor in good health and CMV-seronegative. The CDR3 nucleotides read TGTGCCAGCAGCATACGGTTCTCGAACACTGAAGCTTTCTTT. This encodes CASSIRFSNTEAFF.